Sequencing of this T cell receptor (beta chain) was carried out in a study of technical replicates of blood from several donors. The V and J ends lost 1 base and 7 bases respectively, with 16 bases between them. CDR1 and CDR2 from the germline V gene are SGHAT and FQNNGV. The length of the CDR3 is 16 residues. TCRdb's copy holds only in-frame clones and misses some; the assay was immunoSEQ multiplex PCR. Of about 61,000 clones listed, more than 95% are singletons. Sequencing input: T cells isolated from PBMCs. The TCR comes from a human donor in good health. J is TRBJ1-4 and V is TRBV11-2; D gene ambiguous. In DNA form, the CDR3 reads TGTGCCAGCAGCTTAGTGTCGGGCTTTGGGAGTGAAAAACTGTTTTTT. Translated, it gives CASSLVSGFGSEKLFF.